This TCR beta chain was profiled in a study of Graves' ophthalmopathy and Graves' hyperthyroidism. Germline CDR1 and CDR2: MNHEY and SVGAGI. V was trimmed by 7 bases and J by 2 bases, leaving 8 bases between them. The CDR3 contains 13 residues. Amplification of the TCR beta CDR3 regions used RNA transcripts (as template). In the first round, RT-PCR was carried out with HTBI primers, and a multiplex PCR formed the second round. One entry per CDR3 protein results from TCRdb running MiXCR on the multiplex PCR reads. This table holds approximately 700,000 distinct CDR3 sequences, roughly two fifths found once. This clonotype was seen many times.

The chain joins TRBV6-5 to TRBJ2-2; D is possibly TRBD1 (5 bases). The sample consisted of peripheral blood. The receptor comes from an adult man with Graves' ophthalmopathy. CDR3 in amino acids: CASKQDNTGELFF. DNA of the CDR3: TGTGCCAGCAAACAGGACAACACCGGGGAGCTGTTTTTT.